Following are 27 T cell receptor beta chains from one sample sequenced in a study of CD8 T cells in ankylosing spondylitis. Broader study findings: Seemingly characteristic of ankylosing spondylitis blood was a TCR beta motif consisting of eight highly homologous variants.

These TCRs are of unknown antigen specificity. TCRdb re-derived calls from the 5' RACE reads in MiXCR, one entry per CDR3 protein. The sample shows about 340,000 distinct CDR3 sequences, around 7.6% of them seen only once. The sample consisted of blood, either unsorted or a sorted T cell fraction (not recorded which). The receptor source for this set is a male donor with ankylosing spondylitis.

This clonotype has at least ten counts. This rearrangement joins TRBV20-1 to TRBJ2-7, with a tentative D call TRBD1 (5 bases). Germline CDR1 and CDR2: DFQATT and SNEGSKA (reference sequence). The length of the CDR3 is 11 residues. The V and J ends lost 6 bases and 2 bases respectively, with 8 bases between them. The CDR3 loop is CSADIAYEQYF. For the CDR3, the DNA is TGCAGTGCGGACATCGCCTACGAGCAGTACTTC.

This clonotype has ten or more counts. The chain carries TRBV28 and TRBJ2-1, with D unclear. V lost 8 bases and J lost 0, with 17 bases in between. The CDR3 has 16 amino acids. The V gene's germline CDR1 is MDHEN and CDR2 SYDVKM. CDR3 residues: CASGNTAASSYNEQFF. The CDR3 bases are TGTGCCAGCGGAAATACGGCGGCAAGCTCCTACAATGAGCAGTTCTTC.

This clonotype has just a few counts. The V call is TRBV12-3 or TRBV12-4, the J call TRBJ1-1; D call uncertain. V lost 7 bases, J lost 3 bases, and 6 bases lay in between. This CDR3 contains 11 residues. The CDR3: CASTMDTEAFF. The DNA for the CDR3 is TGTGCCAGCACCATGGACACTGAAGCTTTCTTT.

The rearrangement joins TRBV20-1 to TRBJ2-3; TRBD2 agrees at 9 bases. The trim removed 1 base at V and 4 bases at J, leaving 6 bases unmatched. Germline V gives CDR1 DFQATT, CDR2 SNEGSKA (reference sequence). The CDR3 has 15 amino acids. The CDR3 DNA reads TGCAGTGCTAGAGTAATAGCGGGAGCGGCAGATACGCAGTATTTT. This translates into CSARVIAGAADTQYF.

In its sample, this clonotype was seen many times. CDR3 nucleotides: TGTGCCACCAGTGACCGGACAGGGGGGAACACTGAAGCTTTCTTT. This gives the protein CATSDRTGGNTEAFF. This rearrangement joins TRBV24-1 to TRBJ1-1, with TRBD1 identical over 10 bases. This CDR3 comprises 15 residues. Germline V gene sequence: CDR1 KGHDR, CDR2 SFDVKD. V shed 4 bases and J 1 base; nucleotides not matched to a gene: 2.

This clonotype was picked up many times. The J gene is TRBJ2-1, the V gene TRBV5-1; D remains unclear. Trimming took 4 bases from V and 7 from J, leaving 9 bases between them. Germline CDR1 reads SGHRS; CDR2 reads YFSETQ. The CDR3 extends over 12 amino acids. The CDR3 DNA reads TGCGCCAGCAGCCGGCCGGGTAATGAGCAGTTCTTC. It codes for CASSRPGNEQFF.

V gene TRBV11-2 combines with J gene TRBJ2-1, with a weak D call TRBD2 (5 bases). Germline CDR1 is SGHAT and CDR2 is FQNNGV. The CDR3 is made up of 14 amino acids. Trimming pared 3 bases from V and 8 bases from J, leaving 14 bases between. In nucleotides, the CDR3 is TGTGCCAGCAGCTTCGTTGGAGGCGGAGATGAGCAGTTCTTC. Its translation: CASSFVGGGDEQFF.

The chain uses TRBV4-1 and TRBJ2-5, with 13 bases fitting TRBD2. CDR1 MGHRA and CDR2 YSYEKL come from the germline V gene. The V and J ends lost 2 bases and 5 bases, in that order; junction bases with no gene match: 2. This CDR3 is built from 15 residues. The CDR3 nucleotides read TGCGCCAGCAGCCAACGGACTAGCGGGAGTGAGACCCAGTACTTC. Translation gives CASSQRTSGSETQYF.

This clonotype came up many times. The rearrangement links TRBV12-3 or TRBV12-4 to TRBJ2-7; D unresolved. Trimming stripped 3 bases from V and 6 bases from J, with 6 bases between. The CDR3 spans 11 residues. Here the CDR3 reads CASSFGSEQYF. CDR3 DNA sequence: TGTGCCAGCAGTTTTGGTTCCGAGCAGTACTTC.

This clonotype has only a few counts. V usage is TRBV5-1 and J usage is TRBJ2-1, with TRBD2 identical over 10 bases. Germline trimming cut 0 bases from V and 8 bases from J; bases unmatched to any gene: 2. CDR3 size: 14 residues. Germline V gives CDR1 SGHRS, CDR2 YFSETQ. As DNA, the CDR3 is TGCGCCAGCAGCTTGGGCAGCGGGAGGGATGAGCAGTTCTTC. Its protein is CASSLGSGRDEQFF.

The chain combines TRBV3-1 with TRBJ2-7; D not resolved. V was shortened by 6 bases and J by 6 bases, with 15 bases between the two germline ends. The CDR3 runs to 13 residues. The germline CDR1 and CDR2 sequences are LGHDT and YNNKEL (reference sequence). The CDR3 here is CASRADRSREQYF. DNA for the CDR3: TGTGCCAGCAGGGCCGACCGCTCGCGCGAGCAGTACTTC.

The chain couples TRBV20-1 to TRBJ1-2; the match to TRBD1 covers 12 bases. Germline CDR1 and CDR2: DFQATT and SNEGSKA (reference sequence). CDR3 length equals 15 residues. The junction had 7 bases not matched to a gene; V was cut back by 3 bases and J by 5 bases. CDR3 DNA: TGCAGTGCTAGCCCGGGACAGGGGGCCGGGTATGGCTACACCTTC. Translated, it gives CSASPGQGAGYGYTF.

This clonotype was recorded a few times. The rearrangement links TRBV3-1 to TRBJ2-1; TRBD1 or TRBD2 may be the D gene (5 bases each). This CDR3 is built from 17 residues. The ends were cut back, 2 bases at V and 8 bases at J, with 22 bases in the middle. Germline CDR1 and CDR2: LGHDT and YNNKEL (reference sequence). The CDR3 loop reads CASSQPLGVGARHEQFF. CDR3 DNA: TGTGCCAGCAGCCAACCTCTGGGGGTAGGGGCCCGGCATGAGCAGTTCTTC.

The table lists this clonotype with a few counts. The chain is built from TRBV12-3 or TRBV12-4 and TRBJ2-1; D perhaps matches TRBD2 (7 bases). There are 15 residues in the CDR3. Trimming shortened V by 7 bases and J by 6 bases, and 19 bases separated the two germline ends. The CDR3 protein is CASNLRQGRGNEQFF. In DNA form, the CDR3 reads TGTGCCAGCAACCTTCGGCAGGGGAGGGGCAATGAGCAGTTCTTC.

The chain has TRBV6-5 and TRBJ1-2, with D tentatively TRBD1 (6 bases). The germline V gene encodes CDR1 MNHEY and CDR2 SVGAGI. CDR3 length equals 12 residues. Trimming took off 6 bases at V and 8 bases at J, with 13 bases between the two ends. CDR3 bases: TGTGCCAGCAGAATTGGGGGGGGCGGCTACACCTTC. This translates into CASRIGGGGYTF.

The chain is built from TRBV6-5 and TRBJ2-7; tentative D call: TRBD2 (6 bases). Trimming pared 0 bases from V and 6 bases from J, leaving 15 bases between. The germline V gene encodes CDR1 MNHEY and CDR2 SVGAGI. This CDR3 comprises 15 residues. The CDR3, as DNA: TGTGCCAGCAGTTACTCGTCACCCCGAGCGGGCGAGCAGTACTTC. Its protein product is CASSYSSPRAGEQYF.

This clonotype has at least ten counts. The V and J genes are TRBV9 and TRBJ1-3; unclear D gene. Germline values: CDR1 SGDLS, CDR2 YYNGEE. V was pared by 0 bases and J by 3 bases, with 16 bases between. The CDR3 has 17 residues. CDR3 amino acids: CASSVAAGPGSGNTIYF. The CDR3 coding sequence is TGTGCCAGCAGCGTAGCGGCAGGCCCGGGAAGTGGAAACACCATATATTTT.

This clonotype was counted a few times. This rearrangement joins TRBV5-6 to TRBJ2-3; 8 nucleotides line up with TRBD1. Germline V gene lookup returns CDR1 SGHDT and CDR2 YYEEEE. V shed 4 bases, J shed 6 bases, and the junction held 4 bases outside the gene matches. The length of the CDR3 is 13 residues. In DNA, the CDR3 is TGTGCCAGCAGCCGGGACAGGTGGGATACGCAGTATTTT. Amino acids: CASSRDRWDTQYF. Variable domain in full (rest from reference TRBV5-6 and TRBJ2-3): DAGVTQSPTHLIKTRGQQVTLRCSPKSGHDTVSWYQQALGQGPQFIFQYYEEEERQRGNFPDRFSGHQFPNYSSELNVNALLLGDSALYLCASSRDRWDTQYFGPGTRLTVL.

The chain is built from TRBV5-1 and TRBJ2-3; the D gene is possibly TRBD1 (5 bases). This CDR3 spans 15 amino acids. The germline V and J ends were trimmed by 1 base and 2 bases, with 11 bases remaining between them. Germline V lookup: CDR1 SGHRS, CDR2 YFSETQ. The DNA of the CDR3 is TGCGCCAGCAGCTTGAATGGTGGGGCCACAGATACGCAGTATTTT. It translates to CASSLNGGATDTQYF.

This clonotype was seen only a few times. V and J are TRBV7-9 and TRBJ1-1; D call uncertain. Germline V gene lookup returns CDR1 SEHNR and CDR2 FQNEAQ (reference sequence). This CDR3 spans 13 amino acids. V gave up 0 bases and J gave up 4 bases, with 6 bases separating them. CDR3 DNA: TGTGCCAGCAGCTTAGCGCGGGCCACTGAAGCTTTCTTT. Translating it yields CASSLARATEAFF.

This clonotype occurred a few times. The chain joins TRBV5-4 to TRBJ1-1, with D unclear. The V gene's germline CDR1 is SGHNT and CDR2 YYREEE (reference sequence). Trimming left V 4 bases short and J 4 bases short, with 14 bases between. The CDR3 has 14 amino acids. The CDR3 nucleotides read TGTGCCAGCAGCCCCCAACGGGGTGGCACTGAAGCTTTCTTT. Amino acid sequence: CASSPQRGGTEAFF.

The rearrangement uses TRBV11-1 and TRBJ2-7; no reliable D call. The ends were cut back, 6 bases at V and 2 bases at J, with 20 bases in the middle. Germline V gene sequence: CDR1 SGHAT, CDR2 FQDESV (reference sequence). The CDR3 runs 16 residues. CDR3 sequence reads: CASRSRVRNRAYEQYF. DNA for the CDR3: TGTGCCAGCAGATCTAGGGTAAGGAATCGGGCCTACGAGCAGTACTTC.

This clonotype was seen many times. This chain connects TRBV7-9 to TRBJ2-1; the match to TRBD2 covers 13 bases. With 4 bases clipped from V and 7 bases from J, the junction kept 10 bases outside the gene matches. The CDR3 covers 17 residues. The V gene's germline CDR1 is SEHNR and CDR2 FQNEAQ (reference sequence). The chain's CDR3 is CASSSHTGTSGMNEQFF. The CDR3 bases are TGTGCCAGCAGCTCCCATACCGGGACTAGCGGGATGAATGAGCAGTTCTTC.

A few counts support this clonotype. This chain connects TRBV12-3 or TRBV12-4 to TRBJ2-7; 7 nucleotides agree with TRBD1. V shed 3 bases and J 3 bases; nucleotides not matched to a gene: 5. The CDR3 totals 14 residues. CDR3 nucleotide sequence: TGTGCCAGCAGTTTCGGACAGGATCTCTACGAGCAGTACTTC. This gives the protein CASSFGQDLYEQYF.

This clonotype has a count of ten or more. V is TRBV2 and J is TRBJ2-1; a weak D match, TRBD2 (6 bases). The CDR3 covers 17 residues. V gave up 8 bases and J gave up 6 bases, with 26 bases separating them. Germline V lookup: CDR1 SNHLY, CDR2 FYNNEI. In nucleotides, the CDR3 is TGTGCCAGCGGAGGACGGGGGAACTCAATGATTAGCAATGAGCAGTTCTTC. It translates to CASGGRGNSMISNEQFF. The complete variable domain, with remaining parts taken from reference TRBV2 and TRBJ2-1, reads EPEVTQTPSHQVTQMGQEVILRCVPISNHLYFYWYRQILGQKVEFLVSFYNNEISEKSEIFDDQFSVERPDGSNFTLKIRSTKLEDSAMYFCASGGRGNSMISNEQFFGPGTRLTVL.

There are a few counts of this clonotype. The J gene is TRBJ1-5, the V gene TRBV6-2 or TRBV6-3; D call uncertain. There are 13 residues in the CDR3. V was pared by 5 bases and J by 3 bases, with 8 bases between. Germline V gene sequence: CDR1 MNHEY, CDR2 SVGEGT. CDR3 sequence reads: CASSEQLNQPQHF. CDR3 nucleotides: TGTGCCAGCAGTGAGCAGCTCAATCAGCCCCAGCATTTT.

There are many counts of this clonotype. This rearrangement joins TRBV12-3 or TRBV12-4 to TRBJ2-2; D unresolved. The CDR3 loop spans 15 amino acids. Trimming left V 6 bases short and J 7 bases short, with 18 bases between. CDR3 protein: CASRYSGRSFGELFF. The CDR3 DNA reads TGTGCCAGCAGGTACTCTGGCAGGAGTTTCGGGGAGCTGTTTTTT.